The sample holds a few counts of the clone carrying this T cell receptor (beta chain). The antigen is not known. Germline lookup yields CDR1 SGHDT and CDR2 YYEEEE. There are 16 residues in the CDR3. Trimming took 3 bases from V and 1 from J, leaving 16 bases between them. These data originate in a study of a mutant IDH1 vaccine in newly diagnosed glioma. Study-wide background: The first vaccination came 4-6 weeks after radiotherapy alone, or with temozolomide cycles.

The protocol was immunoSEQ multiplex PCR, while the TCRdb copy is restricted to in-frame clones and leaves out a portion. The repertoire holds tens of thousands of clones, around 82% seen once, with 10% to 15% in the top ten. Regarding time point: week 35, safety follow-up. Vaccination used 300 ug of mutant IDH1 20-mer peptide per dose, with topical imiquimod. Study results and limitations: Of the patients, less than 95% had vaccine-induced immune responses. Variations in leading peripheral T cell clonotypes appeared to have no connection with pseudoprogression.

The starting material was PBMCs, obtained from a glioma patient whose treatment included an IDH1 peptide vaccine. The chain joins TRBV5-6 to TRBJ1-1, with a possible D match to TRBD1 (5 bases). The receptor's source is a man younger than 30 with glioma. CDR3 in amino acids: CASSSPGLTSNTEAFF. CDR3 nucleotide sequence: TGTGCCAGCAGCTCGCCGGGGCTAACGTCGAACACTGAAGCTTTCTTT. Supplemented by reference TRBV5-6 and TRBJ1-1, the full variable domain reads DAGVTQSPTHLIKTRGQQVTLRCSPKSGHDTVSWYQQALGQGPQFIFQYYEEEERQRGNFPDRFSGHQFPNYSSELNVNALLLGDSALYLCASSSPGLTSNTEAFFGQGTRLTVV.